Shown below are 14 T cell receptor beta chains from a single sample sequenced in a study of OX40 agonist ivuxolimab in advanced cancers. Some clones are missing from TCRdb's copy, which holds only in-frame ones; the method was immunoSEQ multiplex PCR. The sample carries nearly 60,000 clones, roughly 88% recorded once. Material: CD4+ or CD8+ T cells sorted from blood, obtained in a trial of the OX40 agonist ivuxolimab. All receptors derive from an adult with an advanced solid tumor such as melanoma, head and neck, liver or kidney cancer.

The chain combines TRBV29-1 with TRBJ2-3, with D tentatively TRBD2 (6 bases). Trimming pared 8 bases from V and 2 bases from J, leaving 11 bases between. Germline V gene data show CDR1 as SQVTM and CDR2 as ANQGSEA. The CDR3 contains 12 residues. The CDR3 here is CSQTSSTDTQYF. The CDR3 DNA reads as TGCAGCCAGACTAGTTCCACAGATACGCAGTATTTT.

This clone was recorded a few times. The chain links TRBV7-8 to TRBJ2-2; TRBD2 might be the D (6 bases). V lost 0 bases to trimming and J lost 1 base, with 9 bases between them. This CDR3 contains 16 residues. CDR1 and CDR2 from the germline V gene are SGHVS and FQNEAQ. The CDR3: CASSLAPGRNTGELFF. In DNA form, the CDR3 reads TGTGCCAGCAGCTTAGCCCCCGGGAGGAACACCGGGGAGCTGTTTTTT.

This chain uses TRBV6-1 with TRBJ2-2; the D gene is possibly TRBD1 (5 bases). Germline-derived CDR1 and CDR2 are MNHNS and SASEGT. V lost 5 bases and J lost 7, with 14 bases in between. The CDR3 has 14 amino acids. CDR3: CASSSQTGDGELFF. The CDR3 DNA reads as TGTGCCAGCAGTTCACAAACAGGAGACGGGGAGCTGTTTTTT.

The chain uses TRBV29-1 and TRBJ2-2, with 9 nucleotides matching TRBD1. Trimming removed 6 bases from V and 6 bases from J; junction bases left unmatched: 11. The CDR3 loop spans 15 amino acids. Germline V gene lookup returns CDR1 SQVTM and CDR2 ANQGSEA. CDR3 sequence (DNA): TGCAGCGTCCCGGGACAGGGAGAATTGGCCGGGGAGCTGTTTTTT. Amino acids: CSVPGQGELAGELFF.

The V call is TRBV28, the J call TRBJ1-5, with 11 positions matching TRBD1. The CDR3 is 16 amino acids. Trimming at V came to 5 bases and at J to 3 bases, leaving 6 bases not matched to a gene. Germline-derived CDR1 and CDR2 are MDHEN and SYDVKM. The CDR3 loop is CASSGGQGGLNQPQHF. The DNA of the CDR3 is TGTGCCAGCAGTGGGGGACAGGGGGGCCTCAATCAGCCCCAGCATTTT.

The V call is TRBV28, the J call TRBJ2-2, with D maybe TRBD1 (6 bases). The CDR3 has 13 amino acids. CDR1 and CDR2 from the germline V gene are MDHEN and SYDVKM. The ends were cut back, 11 bases at V and 4 bases at J, with 14 bases in the middle. As DNA, the CDR3 is TGTGCCTACAGGGAGACGGGCACCGGGGAGCTGTTTTTT. This sequence encodes CAYRETGTGELFF.

The genes are TRBV28 and TRBJ1-2, with D unresolved. V was shortened by 6 bases and J by 2 bases, with 13 bases between the two germline ends. The germline CDR1 and CDR2 sequences are MDHEN and SYDVKM. CDR3 length equals 14 residues. In DNA form, the CDR3 reads TGTGCCAGCAGCTTGATAGGATTAAACTATGGCTACACCTTC. Translating it yields CASSLIGLNYGYTF.

This sequence joins TRBV6-6 and TRBJ1-1; no reliable D call. CDR1 is MNHNY and CDR2 is SVGAGI in the germline V gene (reference sequence). V lost 7 bases to trimming and J lost 3 bases, with 9 bases between them. CDR3 size: 12 residues. CDR3 sequence: CASNLGYTEAFF. The DNA of the CDR3 is TGTGCCAGCAACCTTGGGTACACTGAAGCTTTCTTT.

In this sample, this clone turned up a few times. The chain is built from TRBV7-2 and TRBJ2-3, with 7 bases identical to TRBD2. CDR3 length: 17 residues. V gave up 5 bases and J gave up 0 bases; unmatched junction bases: 11. CDR1 is SGHTA and CDR2 is FQGNSA in the germline V gene. CDR3 amino acids: CASSRQDGGRSTDTQYF. CDR3 DNA: TGTGCCAGCAGCCGCCAGGACGGCGGGAGAAGCACAGATACGCAGTATTTT.

The chain couples TRBV4-3 to TRBJ2-3; D is unclear. Germline lookup yields CDR1 LGHNA and CDR2 YSLEER. This CDR3 spans 13 amino acids. V was pared by 4 bases and J by 5 bases, with 10 bases between. The DNA for the CDR3 is TGCGCCAGCAGCCGAGCCCTGCGAGATACGCAGTATTTT. Residues: CASSRALRDTQYF.

This chain links TRBV6-4 with TRBJ2-1; 7 nucleotides align to TRBD2. Germline V CDR1 and CDR2: MRHNA, SNTAGT. V trimming: 4 bases; J trimming: 3 bases; junction bases outside the gene matches: 9. CDR3 length: 16 residues. The DNA of the CDR3 is TGTGCCAGCAGTGTAAGCCCGGGACTACGCTACAATGAGCAGTTCTTC. It encodes CASSVSPGLRYNEQFF.

In the case of this clone: Other DNA sequences in this specimen translate into the identical CDR3. The chain joins TRBV4-1 to TRBJ1-2; 7 bases are shared with TRBD1. Per germline, CDR1 MGHRA and CDR2 YSYEKL. The CDR3 extends over 13 amino acids. V dropped 2 bases and J dropped 8; count of bases not matched to a gene: 5. This CDR3 is CASSQSGGHGYTF. The CDR3 DNA is TGCGCCAGCAGCCAATCAGGGGGGCACGGCTACACCTTC.

The V call is TRBV29-1, the J call TRBJ1-1; no clear D gene. Germline V gene sequence: CDR1 SQVTM, CDR2 ANQGSEA. The ends were cut back, 5 bases at V and 2 bases at J, with 6 bases in the middle. This CDR3 contains 11 residues. CDR3 loop: CSVTLNTEAFF. DNA for the CDR3: TGCAGCGTTACGCTTAACACTGAAGCTTTCTTT.

This clone was seen a handful of times. The V and J genes are TRBV4-3 and TRBJ2-1; D unclear. The V end lost 1 base, the J end lost 2 bases, and 3 bases lay between the germline ends. Germline V lookup: CDR1 LGHNA, CDR2 YSLEER. The CDR3 loop spans 13 amino acids. The chain's CDR3 is CASSQGTYNEQFF. CDR3 nucleotide sequence: TGCGCCAGCAGCCAAGGGACCTACAATGAGCAGTTCTTC.